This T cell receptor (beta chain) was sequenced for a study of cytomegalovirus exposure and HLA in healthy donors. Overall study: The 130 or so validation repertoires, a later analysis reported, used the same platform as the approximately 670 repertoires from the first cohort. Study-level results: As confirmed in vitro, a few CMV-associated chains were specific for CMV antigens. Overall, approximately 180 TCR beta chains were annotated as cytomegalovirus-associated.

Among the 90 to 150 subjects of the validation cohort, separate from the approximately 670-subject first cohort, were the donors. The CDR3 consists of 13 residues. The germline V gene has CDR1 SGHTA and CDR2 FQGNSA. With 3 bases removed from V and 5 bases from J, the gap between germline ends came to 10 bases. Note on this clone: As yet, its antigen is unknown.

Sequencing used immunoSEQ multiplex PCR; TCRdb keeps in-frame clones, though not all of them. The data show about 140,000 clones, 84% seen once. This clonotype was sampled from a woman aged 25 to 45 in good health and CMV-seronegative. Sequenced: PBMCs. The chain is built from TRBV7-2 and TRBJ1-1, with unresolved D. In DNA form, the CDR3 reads TGTGCCAGCAGCTTGGAGGTTAGGACTGAAGCTTTCTTT. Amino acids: CASSLEVRTEAFF.